One sample yielded the 3 T cell receptor beta chains listed below, sequenced in a study of T cell changes during pregnancy in multiple sclerosis. TCRdb keeps only in-frame clones here, not all; method: immunoSEQ multiplex PCR. The sample gives roughly 40,000 clones, 70% to 90% of which show up once; under 5% is in the top ten. This specimen was CD8+ T cells from peripheral blood mononuclear cells, taken in the first trimester of pregnancy. The receptors shown here come from a female donor with multiple sclerosis, enrolled in a pregnancy study.

The J gene is TRBJ1-4, the V gene TRBV4-3, with D unclear. With 1 base removed from V and 10 bases from J, the gap between germline ends came to 19 bases. CDR1 and CDR2 from the germline V gene are LGHNA and YSLEER. This CDR3 comprises 16 residues. CDR3 loop: CASSQARELLGRKLFF. The CDR3 DNA is TGCGCCAGCAGCCAAGCGAGGGAACTGCTAGGGAGAAAACTGTTTTTT.

The CDR3 DNA follows: TGTGCCAGCACCCAGATACAGGGGGCCTCCACTGAAGCTTTCTTT. Its protein product is CASTQIQGASTEAFF. This sequence joins TRBV6-1 and TRBJ1-1, with TRBD1 matching 9 bases. Germline V CDR1 and CDR2: MNHNS, SASEGT. This CDR3 has 15 amino acids. The V and J ends lost 7 bases and 4 bases, in that order; junction bases with no gene match: 10.

The chain joins TRBV4-1 to TRBJ1-3; D not certain. Germline CDR1 and CDR2: MGHRA and YSYEKL. The CDR3 contains 15 residues. Trimming pared 0 bases from V and 0 bases from J, leaving 6 bases between. For the CDR3, the DNA is TGCGCCAGCAGCCAAGATGGAGGCTCTGGAAACACCATATATTTT. Amino acids: CASSQDGGSGNTIYF.